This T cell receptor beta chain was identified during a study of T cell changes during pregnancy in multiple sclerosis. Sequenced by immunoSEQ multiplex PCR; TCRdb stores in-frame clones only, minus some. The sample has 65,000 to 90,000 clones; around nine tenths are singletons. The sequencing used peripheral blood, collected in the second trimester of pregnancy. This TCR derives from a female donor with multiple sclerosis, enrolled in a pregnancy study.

Here the CDR3 reads CASSRGDSEQYF. As DNA, the CDR3 is TGTGCCAGCAGCCGCGGGGACAGCGAGCAGTACTTC. The chain recombines TRBV11-3 with TRBJ2-7, with D possibly TRBD1 on 7 matching bases. In germline, CDR1 is SGHNT, CDR2 YENEEA. V lost 5 bases, J lost 6 bases, and 11 bases lay in between. The CDR3 runs 12 residues.